The 18 T cell receptor beta chains below were found in one sample sequenced in a study of T cell responses to AZD1222 COVID-19 vaccine. Some clones are missing from TCRdb's copy, which holds only in-frame ones; the method was immunoSEQ multiplex PCR. The sample consists of about 54,000 clones, 70% to 90% of them appearing once. The specimen comprised peripheral blood, sampled 28 days after the second AZD1222 dose. The receptors come from an adult who received the AZD1222 COVID-19 vaccine.

The chain uses TRBV30 and TRBJ2-2, with D perhaps TRBD1 (5 bases). V was cut by 0 bases and J by 7 bases, with 9 bases left in between. This CDR3 has 13 residues. Germline V gene lookup returns CDR1 GTSNPN and CDR2 SVGIG (reference sequence). CDR3 nucleotide sequence: TGTGCCTGGAGTGTACGACAGTTCGGGGAGCTGTTTTTT. It is translated as CAWSVRQFGELFF.

V is TRBV2 and J is TRBJ1-2; 9 bases line up with TRBD1. The germline V gene encodes CDR1 SNHLY and CDR2 FYNNEI. The J segment lost 4 bases and the V segment lost 6 bases, leaving 9 bases of the junction unmatched. The CDR3 extends over 15 amino acids. The CDR3 region is CASSADRGRGYGYTF. The DNA for the CDR3 is TGTGCCAGCAGCGCGGACAGGGGCAGGGGCTATGGCTACACCTTC.

This clone came up once. The chain is built from TRBV7-8 and TRBJ2-1; TRBD2 agrees at 8 bases. The V and J ends lost 4 bases and 9 bases, in that order; junction bases with no gene match: 11. This CDR3 comprises 15 residues. Germline V gene sequence: CDR1 SGHVS, CDR2 FQNEAQ. CDR3 loop: CASSYGLGSGAEQFF. In DNA form, the CDR3 reads TGTGCCAGCAGCTACGGACTGGGTAGCGGGGCTGAGCAGTTCTTC.

The V and J genes are TRBV27 and TRBJ2-1, with a possible D match to TRBD1 (5 bases). Between the trimmed V and J ends, which lost 5 bases and 10 bases, there was a span of 24 bases. The CDR3 covers 16 residues. Germline V gene data show CDR1 as MNHEY and CDR2 as SMNVEV (reference sequence). The CDR3 sequence is CASSTYFDRPTGEQFF. CDR3 coding DNA: TGTGCCAGCAGTACCTACTTCGACAGACCCACTGGCGAGCAGTTCTTC.

The chain recombines TRBV19 with TRBJ1-5, with 10 nucleotides matching TRBD1. Trimming cost V 7 bases and J 9 bases; bases outside gene matches: 12. CDR1 and CDR2 from the germline V gene are LNHDA and SQIVND (reference sequence). The CDR3 has 15 amino acids. The CDR3 loop reads CASTKGTGEVLPQHF. The CDR3, as DNA: TGTGCCAGTACCAAAGGGACAGGGGAAGTATTGCCCCAGCATTTT.

This sequence joins TRBV15 and TRBJ2-5; 12 bases are shared with TRBD2. Germline V gene data show CDR1 as LNHNV and CDR2 as YYDKDF (reference sequence). The CDR3 covers 16 residues. The V and J ends lost 3 bases and 5 bases, in that order; junction bases with no gene match: 7. CDR3 sequence (DNA): TGTGCCACCAGCAGCCTCGGACTAGCGGGAACCGAGACCCAGTACTTC. Translation: CATSSLGLAGTETQYF.

The chain has TRBV5-1 and TRBJ1-4, with no clear D. The CDR3 totals 14 residues. CDR1 is SGHRS, CDR2 YFSETQ, per germline. V dropped 0 bases and J dropped 3 bases, with 6 bases sitting between them. The CDR3 here is CASSLAPANEKLFF. The CDR3 nucleotides are TGCGCCAGCAGCTTGGCTCCAGCTAATGAAAAACTGTTTTTT.

The chain uses TRBV6-1 and TRBJ1-2; D gene ambiguous. This CDR3 has 14 residues. The V end lost 2 bases, the J end lost 4 bases, and 11 bases lay between the germline ends. Germline V gene lookup returns CDR1 MNHNS and CDR2 SASEGT. CDR3 sequence (DNA): TGTGCCAGCAGTGAATGGATCGTAGGCTATGGCTACACCTTC. This sequence encodes CASSEWIVGYGYTF.

The chain couples TRBV5-4 to TRBJ1-1; D is ambiguous. CDR3 length: 13 residues. The V and J ends lost 4 bases and 0 bases respectively, with 7 bases between them. Looked up from germline, CDR1 is SGHNT and CDR2 is YYREEE (reference sequence). CDR3 region: CASSPKMNTEAFF. DNA for the CDR3: TGTGCCAGCAGCCCTAAGATGAACACTGAAGCTTTCTTT.

This sequence joins TRBV24-1 and TRBJ2-2; 9 bases align to TRBD1. Germline loops: CDR1 KGHDR, CDR2 SFDVKD. Trimming took 4 bases from V and 0 from J; bases not matched to a gene: 5. The CDR3 length is 17 residues. This CDR3 is CATSDPTGGPNTGELFF. In DNA, the CDR3 is TGTGCCACCAGTGACCCAACAGGGGGCCCGAACACCGGGGAGCTGTTTTTT.

The chain joins TRBV11-3 to TRBJ2-7; D call uncertain. This CDR3 has 14 amino acids. Trimming removed 0 bases at V and 0 bases at J, with 6 bases between. Looked up from germline, CDR1 is SGHNT and CDR2 is YENEEA. The CDR3 DNA reads TGTGCCAGCAGCTTAGACCTGGACTCCTACGAGCAGTACTTC. It codes for CASSLDLDSYEQYF.

The CDR3 loop reads CATSDPRQGAKEKLFF. DNA for the CDR3: TGTGCCACCAGTGATCCTCGACAGGGGGCAAAGGAAAAACTGTTTTTT. The V and J genes are TRBV24-1 and TRBJ1-4; 10 positions agree with TRBD1. CDR1 and CDR2 from the germline V gene are KGHDR and SFDVKD. V was clipped by 3 bases and J by 8 bases; unmatched bases: 8. This CDR3 spans 16 amino acids.

The chain uses TRBV6-5 and TRBJ2-7; D perhaps matches TRBD1 (5 bases). The V end was cut by 0 bases, the J end by 2 bases, with 8 bases between. Per germline, CDR1 MNHEY and CDR2 SVGAGI. The CDR3 totals 14 residues. The CDR3 DNA follows: TGTGCCAGCAGTTACTCGCCAGGGCCCTACGAGCAGTACTTC. Residues: CASSYSPGPYEQYF.

The chain employs TRBV4-3 and TRBJ1-1, with D hard to call. The CDR3 is 14 amino acids. The V gene lost 1 base and the J gene lost 3 bases, with 9 bases spanning the gap. Germline V gene lookup returns CDR1 LGHNA and CDR2 YSLEER. The DNA of the CDR3 is TGCGCCAGCAGCCAAGGCACACGGGACACTGAAGCTTTCTTT. Encoded protein: CASSQGTRDTEAFF.

The chain is built from TRBV11-2 and TRBJ1-1; no reliable D call. This CDR3 is 12 amino acids long. Germline V gives CDR1 SGHAT, CDR2 FQNNGV. Trimming pared 4 bases from V and 4 bases from J, leaving 7 bases between. The CDR3 sequence: CASSSDGTEAFF. The CDR3 DNA reads as TGTGCCAGCAGCTCGGACGGCACTGAAGCTTTCTTT.

The chain has TRBV28 and TRBJ1-5, with 8 positions matching TRBD1. CDR1 is MDHEN and CDR2 is SYDVKM in the germline V gene. This CDR3 is 15 amino acids long. Trimming at V came to 5 bases and at J to 5 bases, leaving 8 bases not matched to a gene. This chain's CDR3 is CASSDSTGADQPQHF. In DNA form, the CDR3 reads TGTGCCAGCAGTGACTCGACAGGGGCGGATCAGCCCCAGCATTTT.

This chain connects TRBV11-1 to TRBJ2-7, with D uncertain. Per germline, CDR1 SGHAT and CDR2 FQDESV (reference sequence). This CDR3 region has 16 residues. Trimming took 10 bases from V and 6 from J, leaving 28 bases between them. The CDR3 region has the DNA TGTGCCACTCAAGGACCCGGTGGGAACGATGTGTCCGAGCAGTACTTC. It specifies CATQGPGGNDVSEQYF.

This chain connects TRBV7-9 to TRBJ2-3; 9 bases line up with TRBD2. The CDR3 extends over 16 amino acids. CDR1 is SEHNR and CDR2 is FQNEAQ in the germline V gene (reference sequence). The trim removed 5 bases at V and 2 bases at J, leaving 8 bases unmatched. The CDR3 DNA sequence: TGTGCCAGCAGCCCCAGCGGGGGGTCCCCCACAGATACGCAGTATTTT. It yields the protein CASSPSGGSPTDTQYF.